Detailed here is one T cell receptor beta chain. This entry belongs to a study of CDR3 diversity in severe acne. TCRdb passed the PCR reads through MiXCR, listing each CDR3 protein once. The table has more than 80,000 distinct CDR3 sequences, 49% seen once. Trimming took off 2 bases at V and 6 bases at J, with 8 bases between the two ends. This CDR3 has 12 amino acids. The J gene is TRBJ2-7, the V gene TRBV12-3 or TRBV12-4; D may be TRBD2 (5 bases). The sequencing sample was made of blood. This receptor was identified in a male donor with severe acne vulgaris. As DNA, the CDR3 is TGTGCCAGCAGTTTAACTGGACTCGAGCAGTACTTC. This gives the protein CASSLTGLEQYF.